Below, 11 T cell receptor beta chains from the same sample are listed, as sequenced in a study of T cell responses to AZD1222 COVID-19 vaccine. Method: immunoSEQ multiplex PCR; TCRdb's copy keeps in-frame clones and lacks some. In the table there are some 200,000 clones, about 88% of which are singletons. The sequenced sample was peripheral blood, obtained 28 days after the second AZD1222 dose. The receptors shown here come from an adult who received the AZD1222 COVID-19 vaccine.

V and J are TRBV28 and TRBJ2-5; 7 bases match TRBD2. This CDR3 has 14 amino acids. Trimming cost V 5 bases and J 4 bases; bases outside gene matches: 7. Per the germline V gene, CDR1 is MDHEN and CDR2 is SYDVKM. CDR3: CASSGLVGGETQYF. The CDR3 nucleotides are TGTGCCAGCAGTGGACTAGTTGGGGGAGAGACCCAGTACTTC. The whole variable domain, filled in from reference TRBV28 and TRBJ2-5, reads DVKVTQSSRYLVKRTGEKVFLECVQDMDHENMFWYRQDPGLGLRLIYFSYDVKMKEKGDIPEGYSVSREKKERFSLILESASTNQTSMYLCASSGLVGGETQYFGPGTRLLVL.

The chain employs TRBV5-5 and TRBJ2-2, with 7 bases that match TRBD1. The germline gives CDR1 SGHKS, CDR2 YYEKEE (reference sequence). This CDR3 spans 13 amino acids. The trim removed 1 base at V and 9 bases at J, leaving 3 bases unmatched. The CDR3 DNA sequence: TGTGCCAGCAGCTTGAACAGGGGCAGGGAGCTGTTTTTT. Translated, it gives CASSLNRGRELFF.

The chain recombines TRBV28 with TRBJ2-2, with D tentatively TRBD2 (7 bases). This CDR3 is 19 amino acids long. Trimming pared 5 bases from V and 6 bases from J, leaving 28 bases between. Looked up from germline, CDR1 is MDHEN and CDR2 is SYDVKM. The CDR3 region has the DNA TGTGCCAGCAGTGCCCTCAGGGTTGATGGTGGGCGGGGGCCCGGGGAGCTGTTTTTT. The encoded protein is CASSALRVDGGRGPGELFF.

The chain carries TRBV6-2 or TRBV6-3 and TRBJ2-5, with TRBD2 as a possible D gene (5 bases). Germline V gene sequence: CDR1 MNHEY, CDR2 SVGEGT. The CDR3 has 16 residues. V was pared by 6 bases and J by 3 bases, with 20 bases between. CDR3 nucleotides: TGTGCCAGCAGCAACCCCCGACGTCCGGAGGAAGAGACCCAGTACTTC. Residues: CASSNPRRPEEETQYF.

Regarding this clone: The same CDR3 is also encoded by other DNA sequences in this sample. CDR3 residues: CSGRLAGGAGELFF. DNA of the CDR3: TGCAGCGGGAGACTAGCGGGAGGGGCCGGGGAGCTGTTTTTT. The V and J genes are TRBV29-1 and TRBJ2-2; TRBD2 aligns across 14 bases. CDR1 is SQVTM, CDR2 ANQGSEA, per germline. The V gene end was trimmed by 7 bases and the J gene end by 6 bases; junction bases not matched to a gene: 4. The CDR3 is made up of 14 amino acids.

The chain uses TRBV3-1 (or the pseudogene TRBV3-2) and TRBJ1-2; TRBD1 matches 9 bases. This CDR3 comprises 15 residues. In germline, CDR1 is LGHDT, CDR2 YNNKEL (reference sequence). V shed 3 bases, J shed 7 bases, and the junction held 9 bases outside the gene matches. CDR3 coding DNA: TGTGCCAGCAGCCACGCAGGACAGGGGAGGGCTGGCTACACCTTC. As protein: CASSHAGQGRAGYTF.

CDR3 loop: CASSTPRGRREQYF. Written as DNA, the CDR3 is TGCGCCAGCAGTACTCCCCGGGGTCGCCGCGAGCAGTACTTC. This chain joins TRBV10-2 and TRBJ2-7; D may be TRBD2 (5 bases). The CDR3 has 14 residues. Germline CDR1 and CDR2: WSHSY and SAAADI. Deletions cut 5 bases from V and 6 bases from J, with 17 bases between.

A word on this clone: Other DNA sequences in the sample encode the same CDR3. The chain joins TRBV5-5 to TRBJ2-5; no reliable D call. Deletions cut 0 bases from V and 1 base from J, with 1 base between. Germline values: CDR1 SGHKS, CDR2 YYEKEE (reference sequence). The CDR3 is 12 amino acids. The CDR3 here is CASSLGQETQYF. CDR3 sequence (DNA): TGTGCCAGCAGCTTGGGCCAAGAGACCCAGTACTTC.

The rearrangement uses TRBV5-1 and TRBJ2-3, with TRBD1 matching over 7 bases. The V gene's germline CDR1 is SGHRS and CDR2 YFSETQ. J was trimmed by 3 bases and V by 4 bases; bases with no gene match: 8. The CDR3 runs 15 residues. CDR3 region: CASSLTGRGTDTQYF. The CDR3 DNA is TGCGCCAGCAGCCTGACAGGGAGAGGAACAGATACGCAGTATTTT.

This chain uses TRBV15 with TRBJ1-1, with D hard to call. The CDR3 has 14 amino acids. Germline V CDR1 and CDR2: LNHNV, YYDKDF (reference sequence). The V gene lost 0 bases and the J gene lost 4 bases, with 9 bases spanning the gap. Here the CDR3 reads CATSRDREGTEAFF. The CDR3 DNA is TGTGCCACCAGCAGAGATCGTGAGGGCACTGAAGCTTTCTTT.

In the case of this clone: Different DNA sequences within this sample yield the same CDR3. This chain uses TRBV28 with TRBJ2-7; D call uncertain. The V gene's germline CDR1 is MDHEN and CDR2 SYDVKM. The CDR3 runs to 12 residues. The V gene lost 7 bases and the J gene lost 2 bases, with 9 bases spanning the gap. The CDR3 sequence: CASTLGTYEQYF. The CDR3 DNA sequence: TGTGCCAGCACCTTGGGGACCTACGAGCAGTACTTC.